The clone carrying this T cell receptor (beta chain) was counted a single time. Germline trimming cut 7 bases from V and 4 bases from J; bases unmatched to any gene: 6. Germline V CDR1 and CDR2: MNHNS, SASEGT. CDR3 size: 14 residues. The second PCR ran roughly 6 to 11 cycles with a sample-barcoded 5' primer and J-beta primers. MiXCR was run by TCRdb on the 5' RACE reads, yielding one entry per CDR3 protein. The table has 1,100,000 or so distinct CDR3 sequences, around 45% seen once. Each sample had at least 6 million PBMCs isolated. These data belong to a study of blood T cells in healthy people across ages.

The clonotype originates from an older woman in good health. The specimen sequenced was blood. The chain couples TRBV6-1 to TRBJ2-5; TRBD1 agrees at 10 bases. CDR3 nucleotides: TGTGCCAGCACCCCTGGGACAGGGGTAGAGACCCAGTACTTC. Its protein product is CASTPGTGVETQYF.